These 23 T cell receptor beta chains were all obtained from the same sample, sequenced in a study of blood T cell repertoires in COVID-19. Profiling relied on immunoSEQ multiplex PCR, and the TCRdb table lists in-frame clones only, not all of them. The sample consists of 200,000 to 250,000 clones, around 82% of them appearing once. Material: peripheral blood. Source of these receptors: a woman aged 70-85 years with acute or convalescent COVID-19.

The genes are TRBV5-6 and TRBJ1-3; D call uncertain. The V and J ends lost 2 bases and 0 bases respectively, with 18 bases between them. The CDR3 consists of 18 residues. The germline V gene encodes CDR1 SGHDT and CDR2 YYEEEE. In DNA, the CDR3 is TGTGCCAGCAGCTTCTTCGTCCGGGGTCTAACCTCTGGAAACACCATATATTTT. It translates to CASSFFVRGLTSGNTIYF.

The rearrangement links TRBV30 to TRBJ1-3, with 9 bases fitting TRBD1. Germline CDR1 is GTSNPN and CDR2 is SVGIG (reference sequence). The length of the CDR3 is 15 residues. Losses at the gene ends were 3 bases for V and 1 base for J; bases not matched to a gene: 4. CDR3 residues: CAWSAGTGSGNTIYF. The CDR3 DNA sequence: TGTGCCTGGAGCGCCGGGACAGGGTCTGGAAACACCATATATTTT.

The sample holds a few counts of this clone. This rearrangement joins TRBV6-2 or TRBV6-3 to TRBJ1-2; TRBD1 matches at 12 bases. The CDR3 totals 15 residues. Germline V gene sequence: CDR1 MNHEY, CDR2 SVGEGT. V trimming: 5 bases; J trimming: 5 bases; junction bases outside the gene matches: 6. CDR3 nucleotides: TGTGCCAGCAGTGCCCCGGGACAGGGGGCGTATGGCTACACCTTC. This codes for CASSAPGQGAYGYTF.

The chain combines TRBV5-1 with TRBJ2-7; 7 bases fit TRBD2. The length of the CDR3 is 15 residues. With 0 bases clipped from V and 2 bases from J, the junction kept 5 bases outside the gene matches. Germline V gene data show CDR1 as SGHRS and CDR2 as YFSETQ. Here the CDR3 DNA reads TGCGCCAGCAGCTTGGAGGGCGGGGGACCCTACGAGCAGTACTTC. This sequence encodes CASSLEGGGPYEQYF.

This chain uses TRBV7-9 with TRBJ1-2, with 12 bases fitting TRBD1. The CDR3 totals 16 residues. The J segment lost 6 bases and the V segment lost 0 bases, leaving 5 bases of the junction unmatched. CDR1 and CDR2 (germline): SEHNR, FQNEAQ (reference sequence). This chain's CDR3 is CASSLAGTGGIHGYTF. The DNA of the CDR3 is TGTGCCAGCAGCTTAGCCGGGACAGGGGGCATCCATGGCTACACCTTC.

The V gene is TRBV11-3, the J gene TRBJ1-1; no reliable D call. Per germline, CDR1 SGHNT and CDR2 YENEEA. Between the trimmed V and J ends, which lost 1 base and 3 bases, there was a span of 6 bases. This CDR3 region has 13 residues. CDR3 amino acids: CASSLGRDTEAFF. CDR3 nucleotides: TGTGCCAGCAGCTTAGGGAGGGACACTGAAGCTTTCTTT.

This clone appeared once. This chain links TRBV4-1 with TRBJ1-1; TRBD1 is a possible D gene (5 bases). Germline CDR1 and CDR2: MGHRA and YSYEKL. The CDR3 is 15 amino acids. Trimming left V 3 bases short and J 2 bases short, with 13 bases between. The CDR3 protein is CASSQGPATNTEAFF. DNA of the CDR3: TGCGCCAGCAGCCAGGGGCCCGCGACAAACACTGAAGCTTTCTTT.

The chain combines TRBV6-2 or TRBV6-3 with TRBJ2-3, with a possible D match to TRBD2 (6 bases). The CDR3 has 18 amino acids. Germline lookup yields CDR1 MNHEY and CDR2 SVGEGT. Trimming took off 6 bases at V and 0 bases at J, with 22 bases between the two ends. The CDR3: CASSRGLPIRSSTDTQYF. In DNA, the CDR3 is TGTGCCAGCAGCCGGGGACTCCCGATCCGCTCTAGCACAGATACGCAGTATTTT.

This chain uses TRBV4-1 with TRBJ2-3; a weak D match, TRBD1 (5 bases). Trimming stripped 0 bases from V and 0 bases from J, with 13 bases between. Per germline, CDR1 MGHRA and CDR2 YSYEKL. The CDR3 consists of 17 residues. The CDR3 bases are TGCGCCAGCAGCCAAGATCTCCAGGGCACTAGCACAGATACGCAGTATTTT. It yields the protein CASSQDLQGTSTDTQYF.

This clone was recorded only once. V usage is TRBV3-1 (or the pseudogene TRBV3-2) and J usage is TRBJ1-1, with TRBD1 matching over 9 bases. From germline, CDR1 is LGHDT and CDR2 YNNKEL (reference sequence). The CDR3 runs to 14 residues. The V and J ends lost 9 bases and 4 bases, in that order; junction bases with no gene match: 9. The DNA of the CDR3 is TGTGCCAGTAACCTCGGGACAGGGTTCACTGAAGCTTTCTTT. This codes for CASNLGTGFTEAFF.

V and J are TRBV6-4 and TRBJ1-1; D unclear. CDR1 is MRHNA and CDR2 is SNTAGT in the germline V gene. The CDR3 consists of 13 residues. Trimming took 0 bases from V and 9 from J, leaving 11 bases between them. The CDR3 protein is CASSDSVPSKAFF. The CDR3 DNA sequence: TGTGCCAGCAGTGACTCTGTCCCGTCTAAAGCTTTCTTT.

The V call is TRBV5-6, the J call TRBJ1-5, with D hard to call. Germline values: CDR1 SGHDT, CDR2 YYEEEE. The CDR3 contains 15 residues. V lost 4 bases and J lost 0, with 11 bases in between. In DNA, the CDR3 is TGTGCCAGCAGCCTGGGAGTTTATAGCAATCAGCCCCAGCATTTT. This gives the protein CASSLGVYSNQPQHF.

This chain uses TRBV28 with TRBJ1-2; 10 bases line up with TRBD1. CDR1 and CDR2 (germline): MDHEN, SYDVKM. The CDR3 is 17 residues long. Germline trimming cut 5 bases from V and 0 bases from J; bases unmatched to any gene: 9. Here the CDR3 reads CASSAAGQGDTNYGYTF. CDR3 coding DNA: TGTGCCAGCAGTGCTGCTGGACAGGGGGATACTAACTATGGCTACACCTTC.

The chain employs TRBV29-1 and TRBJ2-7; D not certain. Looked up from germline, CDR1 is SQVTM and CDR2 is ANQGSEA. The V end lost 4 bases, the J end lost 3 bases, and 7 bases lay between the germline ends. CDR3 length: 11 amino acids. The chain's CDR3 is CSVVGFYEQYF. Here the CDR3 DNA reads TGCAGCGTTGTTGGCTTCTACGAGCAGTACTTC.

The chain carries TRBV10-3 and TRBJ1-2; 7 nucleotides match TRBD1. The junction had 9 bases not matched to a gene; V was cut back by 6 bases and J by 8 bases. Germline lookup yields CDR1 ENHRY and CDR2 SYGVKD. The CDR3 spans 13 residues. The CDR3 coding sequence is TGTGCCATCAGCCCCGACAGGGAAGGGGGCTACACCTTC. Translation gives CAISPDREGGYTF.

The rearrangement uses TRBV7-9 and TRBJ2-2, with D perhaps matching TRBD1 (6 bases). Per the germline V gene, CDR1 is SEHNR and CDR2 is FQNEAQ (reference sequence). The CDR3 contains 15 residues. V gave up 1 base and J gave up 5 bases, with 11 bases separating them. Here the CDR3 DNA reads TGTGCCAGCAGCTTAGAGGGGGTCCAGACCGGGGAGCTGTTTTTT. Protein product: CASSLEGVQTGELFF.

The chain couples TRBV7-2 to TRBJ1-1; D is unresolved. This CDR3 is 14 amino acids long. CDR1 and CDR2 (germline): SGHTA, FQGNSA. Trimming took off 1 base at V and 5 bases at J, with 11 bases between the two ends. CDR3 region: CASSLVPGVTEAFF. The CDR3 nucleotides read TGTGCCAGCAGCTTAGTCCCGGGAGTTACTGAAGCTTTCTTT.

The chain links TRBV18 to TRBJ1-3; D unclear. V dropped 3 bases and J dropped 0 bases, with 6 bases sitting between them. Germline V gene lookup returns CDR1 KGHSH and CDR2 LQKENI. The length of the CDR3 is 14 residues. The CDR3 nucleotides are TGTGCCAGCTCACCGGACTACTCTGGAAACACCATATATTTT. This translates into CASSPDYSGNTIYF.

The chain joins TRBV19 to TRBJ1-5; the D is unclear. The CDR3 extends over 15 amino acids. Germline V lookup: CDR1 LNHDA, CDR2 SQIVND (reference sequence). V dropped 3 bases and J dropped 10 bases, with 19 bases sitting between them. The CDR3 sequence: CASSIGFELNEPQHF. Here the CDR3 DNA reads TGTGCCAGTAGTATCGGGTTTGAACTCAACGAACCCCAGCATTTT.

The rearrangement uses TRBV2 and TRBJ2-2, with TRBD2 identical over 7 bases. Germline values: CDR1 SNHLY, CDR2 FYNNEI. CDR3 size: 15 residues. V was pared by 4 bases and J by 3 bases, with 5 bases of the junction left unmatched. In DNA form, the CDR3 reads TGTGCCAGCAGTGTCCAGGGACTATACACCGGGGAGCTGTTTTTT. It codes for CASSVQGLYTGELFF.

This rearrangement joins TRBV10-3 to TRBJ2-5; a weak D match, TRBD1 (5 bases). Germline CDR1 reads ENHRY; CDR2 reads SYGVKD. The V end was cut by 4 bases, the J end by 1 base, with 10 bases between. The CDR3 extends over 14 amino acids. The CDR3 DNA reads as TGTGCCATCAGTGTGTTAACAGGCCAAGAGACCCAGTACTTC. Translating gives CAISVLTGQETQYF.

The chain uses TRBV6-1 and TRBJ2-6; D is perhaps TRBD2 (5 bases). V gave up 0 bases and J gave up 4 bases, with 13 bases separating them. The CDR3 loop spans 17 amino acids. Germline CDR1 MNHNS, CDR2 SASEGT. CDR3 nucleotides: TGTGCCAGCAGTGAAGCAGACTGGGCGGGCGGGGCCAACGTCCTGACTTTC. Amino acid sequence: CASSEADWAGGANVLTF.

The chain employs TRBV10-3 and TRBJ2-1; tentatively, D is TRBD2 (5 bases). Deletions cut 6 bases from V and 0 bases from J, with 9 bases between. CDR1 ENHRY and CDR2 SYGVKD come from the germline V gene. This CDR3 region has 14 residues. CDR3 loop: CAIRDSFSYNEQFF. CDR3 nucleotide sequence: TGTGCCATCAGGGACTCATTCTCCTACAATGAGCAGTTCTTC.